This entry features one TCR beta chain sequence. This sample was taken from a study of T cells in Graves' hyperthyroidism and ophthalmopathy. TCR beta CDR3 regions were amplified from RNA transcripts. First-round RT-PCR with HTBI primers amplified the TCR CDR3 region. MiXCR was run by TCRdb on the multiplex PCR reads, yielding one entry per CDR3 protein. This table holds hundreds of thousands of distinct CDR3 sequences, roughly 14% found once. This CDR3 is 15 amino acids long. V lost 3 bases and J 1 base, leaving 11 bases between the germline ends. The germline gives CDR1 MNHEY, CDR2 SMNVEV (reference sequence).

The TCR sequence derives from a woman aged 40 to 55 with Graves' ophthalmopathy. The chain combines TRBV27 with TRBJ2-3; tentative D call: TRBD2 (5 bases). The sample consisted of blood. The CDR3 nucleotides read TGTGCCAGCAGTTTTGGCACAGCGGGCACAGATACGCAGTATTTT. Protein sequence: CASSFGTAGTDTQYF.